This entry features one T cell receptor (beta chain) sequence. Its antigen is undetermined. The junction shows a germline mismatch at one end, possibly a read error. This sample is drawn from a study of metastatic and nonmetastatic thyroid tumors. On the study more broadly: Repertoires were compared across blood and tumor or nodule tissue from malignant and benign thyroid patients. Overall study results and limits: Malignant tumors reportedly showed significantly higher TCR beta diversity than benign nodules in both blood and tumor.

Patients were all untreated before their thyroid surgery. TCRdb re-called clones via MiXCR from the PCR reads. The table has over 50,000 clones, just under 30% seen once. This TCR derives from a female donor with papillary thyroid cancer or a benign thyroid nodule (not recorded which). Some clones in this sample may be carry-over from other donors' samples. The source material was blood.

CDR3 loop: CASSQEGTSGWGQCF. DNA of the CDR3: TGCGCCAGCAGCCAAGAGGGGACTAGCGGCTGGGGGCAGTGCTTC. The chain joins TRBV4-1 to TRBJ2-7, with TRBD2 identical over 11 bases. CDR1 MGHRA and CDR2 YSYEKL come from the germline V gene. The CDR3 extends over 15 amino acids.